This T cell receptor (beta chain) is from a study of cytomegalovirus exposure and HLA in healthy donors. Overall study findings and caveats: It is likely that the observed cluster of highly shared sequence variants was a sequencing artifact. Within a later analysis, the majority of CMV-associated TCR beta chains appeared HLA-restricted.

Worth noting for this clone: No antigen is known for it.

The CDR3 consists of 22 residues. The V and J ends lost 0 bases and 10 bases, in that order; junction bases with no gene match: 31. The germline CDR1 and CDR2 sequences are SGHRS and YFSETQ. The primer mix had 60 Vbeta and 13 Jbeta primers. Some clones are missing from TCRdb's copy, which holds only in-frame ones; the method was immunoSEQ multiplex PCR. The sample shows about 100,000 clones, roughly 88% of them seen only once. The sequence came from a woman aged 18-30 years in good health and CMV-seronegative. This chain connects TRBV5-1 to TRBJ2-3; 8 bases fit TRBD2. The sample consisted of PBMCs. The CDR3 region is CASSLGPGPSGHSSSPRVAQYF. CDR3 nucleotides: TGCGCCAGCAGCTTGGGACCCGGCCCTAGCGGGCACTCTTCGTCTCCCAGAGTCGCGCAGTATTTT.